This record concerns one TCR beta chain sequence. The antigen is unknown. The CDR3 carries no conserved terminal phenylalanine or tryptophan, so it likely arises from a read error. Because the CDR3's place on the DNA is in doubt, the DNA is left out and the CDR3 is given as listed by TCRdb. RNA transcripts provided the source from which TCR beta CDR3 regions were amplified. HTBI primers were the set used in a first-round RT-PCR of the TCR CDR3. TCRdb redid the calling of the multiplex PCR reads with MiXCR, one entry per CDR3 protein. Of over 500,000 distinct CDR3 sequences in the sample, around 43% were seen once. Exclusion of a patient resulted from uncontrolled infection, other autoimmune disease, pregnancy or lactation. The data are from a study of T cells in Graves' hyperthyroidism and ophthalmopathy. Overall study findings and caveats: Most clonotypes expanded in thyroid above 0.001 were likewise present in blood. Ophthalmopathy onset followed model prediction by a median approximately 5.9 months.

Termini included, the CDR3 measures 8 amino acids. Germline values: CDR1 SGHTA, CDR2 FQGNSA. This TCR was sampled from an adult woman with Graves' disease, either hyperthyroidism or ophthalmopathy (not recorded which). This chain uses TRBV7-2 with TRBJ1-3. Sequencing input: peripheral blood or thyroid tissue (not recorded which). CDR3 loop: CASSPIPP.